Detailed here is one TCR beta chain. The target antigen is unknown. Constant-segment primers were used for 5'RACE, and the resulting TCR alpha and TCR beta cDNA libraries carried sample barcodes and UMIs. TCRdb reprocessed the 5' RACE reads via MiXCR and lists one record per CDR3 protein. The sample lists about 430,000 distinct CDR3 sequences; roughly a quarter were seen once. This sample stems from a study of T-cell memory formation after mild COVID-19. Study context: Each donor largely had its own TCR clusters.

The CDR3 totals 15 residues. Germline CDR1 and CDR2: MNHEY and SMNVEV (reference sequence). The V segment lost 5 bases and the J segment 3 bases; nucleotides outside the gene matches: 4. Broader study findings: Contracting clones from day 15 to 85 had balanced CD4/CD8; later expanders favoured CD4+. Confirmation was lacking for SARS-CoV-2 specificity of second-wave clones that peaked on day 37.

Sequences were obtained from PBMCs or a T cell subset sorted from them (not recorded which). This TCR came from an adult woman who had mild COVID-19 (a few samples of this study predate the infection). Cell type and time point are not known. V is TRBV27 and J is TRBJ2-1; 10 positions agree with TRBD1. The CDR3 spells CASSKDRGIYNEQFF. CDR3 nucleotide sequence: TGTGCCAGCAGTAAGGACAGGGGGATCTACAATGAGCAGTTCTTC.